A selection of T cell receptor beta chains follows, all from one sample in a study of T cell changes during pregnancy in multiple sclerosis. TCRdb keeps only in-frame clones here, not all; method: immunoSEQ multiplex PCR. The sample lists approximately 44,000 clones, 90% occurring once. Sample: CD8+ T cells from peripheral blood mononuclear cells, taken in the third trimester of pregnancy. Source of these receptors: a female donor with multiple sclerosis, enrolled in a pregnancy study. Both conserved end residues are trimmed from each CDR3.

V gene: TRBV28; J gene: TRBJ1-4; CDR3 protein: ASSTRDRVWEKLF
V gene: TRBV9; J gene: TRBJ2-1; CDR3 protein: ASSVGGEVVYNEQF
V gene: TRBV6-5; J gene: TRBJ1-1; CDR3 protein: ASRSNTEAF
V gene: TRBV10-3; J gene: TRBJ1-6; CDR3 protein: AISGGQGNNSPLH
V gene: TRBV13; J gene: TRBJ2-5; CDR3 protein: ASSSRDRAPETQY
V gene: TRBV15; J gene: TRBJ1-3; CDR3 protein: ATSRDWAATGNGNTIY
V gene: TRBV27; J gene: TRBJ2-7; CDR3 protein: ASRAGYSSYEQY
V gene: TRBV10-3; J gene: TRBJ1-1; CDR3 protein: AINRESNTEAF
V gene: TRBV7-3; J gene: TRBJ1-2; CDR3 protein: ASSPQGNYGYT
V gene: TRBV7-6; J gene: TRBJ2-7; CDR3 protein: ASSPRTGWDEQY
V gene: TRBV4-3; J gene: TRBJ2-7; CDR3 protein: ASSQGRGGATYEQY
V gene: TRBV19; J gene: TRBJ1-2; CDR3 protein: ARRQGAYGYT
V gene: TRBV5-1; J gene: TRBJ1-2; CDR3 protein: ASSLETGDGYT